Listed below are T cell receptor beta chains from one sample, sequenced in a study of T cell responses to AZD1222 COVID-19 vaccine. Sequenced by immunoSEQ multiplex PCR; TCRdb stores in-frame clones only, minus some. Among 100,000 to 150,000 clones listed, just over 90% were seen once. The source was peripheral blood, collected 28 days after the second AZD1222 dose. The receptors originated from an adult who received the AZD1222 COVID-19 vaccine. CDR3s include the opening cysteine and the closing phenylalanine or tryptophan. The D gene is left open where the match is weak. A clone size is listed for some rows: how often the clone was seen (once, few, many), or a class if it is expanded.

j_call | d_call | clone_size | v_call | cdr3_nt | cdr3_aa
TRBJ2-3 | - | - | TRBV11-2 | TGTGCCAGCAGCGTACCTTCGGGTACGCAGTATTTT | CASSVPSGTQYF
TRBJ2-1 | TRBD2 | - | TRBV10-3 | TGTGCCATCAGTGCAGCGGGGTACAATGAGCAGTTCTTC | CAISAAGYNEQFF
TRBJ1-1 | - | - | TRBV2 | TGTGCCAGCAGTTTAAGCCGGGACGTTGAAGCTTTCTTT | CASSLSRDVEAFF
TRBJ1-5 | - | - | TRBV7-3 | TGTGCCAGCAGCCCTGGACAGAATCAGCCCCAGCATTTT | CASSPGQNQPQHF
TRBJ2-7 | - | - | TRBV29-1 | TGCAGCGCACAGTTCTCCTACGAGCAGTACTTC | CSAQFSYEQYF
TRBJ1-5 | TRBD1 | - | TRBV20-1 | TGCAGTGCTAGCGGGACAGGTTTCCAGCATTTT | CSASGTGFQHF
TRBJ1-2 | - | once | TRBV10-3 | TGTGCCATCACCCCGTCCGGCTCCGGCTATGGCTACACCTTC | CAITPSGSGYGYTF
TRBJ1-2 | - | - | TRBV10-1 | TGCGCCAGCAGTGAGTCGCCGGGGCAAATCTATGGCTACACCTTC | CASSESPGQIYGYTF
TRBJ2-5 | - | - | TRBV3-1/TRBV3-2 | TGTGCCAGCAGCCTCAGGGCCTCCCAGTACTTC | CASSLRASQYF
TRBJ2-7 | - | once | TRBV18 | TGTGCCAGCTCAGAAGTCAGACCCTACGAGCAGTACTTC | CASSEVRPYEQYF
TRBJ1-1 | TRBD1 | - | TRBV7-9 | TGTGCCAGCAGCTGGGGACAGGGGGGCACTGAAGCTTTCTTT | CASSWGQGGTEAFF
TRBJ1-1 | - | once | TRBV7-9 | TGTGCCAGCAGCCGAGCCGGAATGAACACTGAAGCTTTCTTT | CASSRAGMNTEAFF
TRBJ1-1 | - | - | TRBV29-1 | TGCAGCGTTGAAAAGGGGCAGAACACTGAAGCTTTCTTT | CSVEKGQNTEAFF
TRBJ2-3 | TRBD1 | - | TRBV20-1 | TGCAGTGCTAGTTCCGGGACAGGGGGCTTAGATACGCAGTATTTT | CSASSGTGGLDTQYF
TRBJ1-1 | - | - | TRBV5-4 | TGTGCCAGCAGCTTGGAGGTTTCACGGAAGGGCACTGAAGCTTTCTTT | CASSLEVSRKGTEAFF
TRBJ2-2 | - | - | TRBV18 | TGTGCCAGCTCACCACCTGTCGGGTCAATTTATCACGGGGAGCTGTTTTTT | CASSPPVGSIYHGELFF
TRBJ1-6 | TRBD1 | - | TRBV5-1 | TGCGCCAGCAGCAACGACAGGGGACCTTCACCCCTCCACTTT | CASSNDRGPSPLHF
TRBJ1-2 | - | - | TRBV15 | TGTGCCACCAGCAGAGATATCTCCTATGGCTACACCTTC | CATSRDISYGYTF
TRBJ2-5 | TRBD1 | few | TRBV5-4 | TGTGCCAGCAGCCTAGGGACAGTCCAAGAGACCCAGTACTTC | CASSLGTVQETQYF
TRBJ1-3 | - | - | TRBV15 | TGTGCCACCAGCAGAGATAGGAGGGCTGGAAACACCATATATTTT | CATSRDRRAGNTIYF
TRBJ2-3 | - | - | TRBV5-1 | TGCGCCAGCAGCTTTCAGGGGGGACTAGATACGCAGTATTTT | CASSFQGGLDTQYF
TRBJ1-6 | TRBD1 | - | TRBV7-6 | TGTGCCAGCAGCCCGAGACAGGGCGCCGGAGATTCACCCCTCCACTTT | CASSPRQGAGDSPLHF
TRBJ2-1 | - | - | TRBV2 | TGTGCCAGCAGGGTTAGCGGATACAATGAGCAGTTCTTC | CASRVSGYNEQFF
TRBJ1-2 | - | - | TRBV12-5 | TGTGCTAGTGGTTTGGACCTCACAGGATACCTAAACTATGGCTACACCTTC | CASGLDLTGYLNYGYTF
TRBJ2-1 | TRBD2 | - | TRBV19 | TGTGCCAGTAGTTTTCAGTTCGGACTAGCCAGCTCCTACAATGAGCAGTTCTTC | CASSFQFGLASSYNEQFF
TRBJ2-7 | - | - | TRBV12-2 | TGTGCAAGTCGCTTCAAGGGATTGACTAGCGGGAGAGCCGAGCAGTACTTC | CASRFKGLTSGRAEQYF
TRBJ1-2 | - | - | TRBV7-9 | TGTGCCAGCAGCTTGCCTAACAACTATGGCTACACCTTC | CASSLPNNYGYTF
TRBJ1-2 | TRBD1 | once | TRBV24-1 | TGTGCCACCAGTGATTCCGACAGGGAAGCTAACTATGGCTACACCTTC | CATSDSDREANYGYTF
TRBJ1-2 | TRBD1 | - | TRBV5-1 | TGCGCCAGCAGCTTGGAGGGGGCGACTGGCTACACCTTC | CASSLEGATGYTF
TRBJ2-1 | - | - | TRBV7-9 | TGTGCCAGCAGCTTACCGGGGAGTAAGGCTCGGGAGCAGTTCTTC | CASSLPGSKAREQFF
TRBJ1-1 | - | - | TRBV19 | TGTGCCAGTAGTGTTAGTGCGGCGGGTGGCACTGAAGCTTTCTTT | CASSVSAAGGTEAFF
TRBJ2-1 | TRBD2 | - | TRBV4-2 | TGTGCCAGCAGCCCCCTGAGCGGGAGGTATGAGCAGTTCTTC | CASSPLSGRYEQFF
TRBJ1-2 | - | - | TRBV28 | TGTGCCAGCAATATTCCAGGGGACGGCTACACCTTC | CASNIPGDGYTF
TRBJ2-5 | - | once | TRBV12-3/TRBV12-4 | TGTGCCAGCAGTCCTGCTGGGGAGACCCAGTACTTC | CASSPAGETQYF
TRBJ1-5 | TRBD1 | - | TRBV2 | TGTGCCAGCGCAGGGGGGAATCAGCCCCAGCATTTT | CASAGGNQPQHF
TRBJ1-2 | - | - | TRBV28 | TGTGCCAGCTGGGACTATGGCTACACCTTC | CASWDYGYTF
TRBJ2-2 | TRBD2 | - | TRBV6-5 | TGTGCCAGTTATGGCTTGGGGGGGAGCACCGGGGAGCTGTTTTTT | CASYGLGGSTGELFF
TRBJ1-4 | - | - | TRBV20-1 | TGCAGTGCTAGTCCTACAGGGATTGGTGAAAAACTGTTTTTT | CSASPTGIGEKLFF
TRBJ1-6 | - | few | TRBV30 | TGTGCCTGGGACGTCCTGGGGGGGAATTCACCCCTCCACTTT | CAWDVLGGNSPLHF
TRBJ2-2 | - | - | TRBV9 | TGTGCCAGCAGCCCCCTGGTAACGGGAGTCACCGGGGAGCTGTTTTTT | CASSPLVTGVTGELFF
TRBJ1-5 | - | - | TRBV6-5 | TGTGCCAGCAGTCGAAGCAATCAGCCCCAGCATTTT | CASSRSNQPQHF
TRBJ1-1 | - | - | TRBV24-1 | TGTGCCGTCCGGGTCCGGGAGGGCACTGAAGCTTTCTTT | CAVRVREGTEAFF
TRBJ2-1 | TRBD2 | - | TRBV10-3 | TGTGCCATCAGTTTTTCTAGCGGAGGAAGGATCGATGAGCAGTTCTTC | CAISFSSGGRIDEQFF
TRBJ1-1 | - | - | TRBV19 | TGTGCCAGTAGTCCTCCCTGGAACACTGAAGCTTTCTTT | CASSPPWNTEAFF
TRBJ2-2 | - | - | TRBV10-3 | TGTGCCATCAGTGAAGGGAACACCGGGGAGCTGTTTTTT | CAISEGNTGELFF
TRBJ1-2 | - | - | TRBV2 | TGTGCCAGCAGCCGCACGTCAGCCTACACCTTC | CASSRTSAYTF
TRBJ1-2 | - | - | TRBV7-8 | TGTGCCAGCAGCCTCGACACGGTGGGGTATGGCTACACCTTC | CASSLDTVGYGYTF
TRBJ2-2 | - | - | TRBV28 | TGTGCCAGCAGGTACCTCCCGGGCCCGAACACCGGGGAGCTGTTTTTT | CASRYLPGPNTGELFF
TRBJ2-7 | - | - | TRBV2 | TGTGCCAGCAGGGCCAGGTCTTTCTACGAGCAGTACTTC | CASRARSFYEQYF
TRBJ2-2 | TRBD1 | - | TRBV19 | TGTGCCAGTACCCCGGACAGGGGTAACACCGGGGAGCTGTTTTTT | CASTPDRGNTGELFF
TRBJ1-5 | - | - | TRBV28 | TGTGCCAGCAGTTTATACCCTGGAGGGGGATGGCCCCAGCATTTT | CASSLYPGGGWPQHF
TRBJ1-4 | - | once | TRBV4-1 | TGCGCCAGCAGCCAAGATGCGGGGGGCGTTAAAAAACTGTTTTTT | CASSQDAGGVKKLFF
TRBJ2-2 | - | few | TRBV18 | TGTGCCAGCTCACCCACCCCAAGCCGGAGGCATTGGAACACCGGGGAGCTGTTTTTT | CASSPTPSRRHWNTGELFF
TRBJ1-5 | - | - | TRBV5-1 | TGCGCCAGCAGCGAGGGAAGAGGCAATCAGCCCCAGCATTTT | CASSEGRGNQPQHF
TRBJ2-7 | TRBD2 | - | TRBV6-5 | TGTGCCAGCAGACCAAGGACTAGCGGGATTTACGAGCAGTACTTC | CASRPRTSGIYEQYF
TRBJ1-2 | - | - | TRBV5-1 | TGCGCCAGCAGCCTTGATAACTATGGCTACACCTTC | CASSLDNYGYTF
TRBJ1-1 | - | - | TRBV19 | TGTGCCAGTAGGGGGGCAGCTGAAGCTTTCTTT | CASRGAAEAFF
TRBJ2-1 | TRBD2 | - | TRBV24-1 | TGTGCCACCAGTGATTTGCTAGCGGTGTCCTACAATGAGCAGTTCTTC | CATSDLLAVSYNEQFF
TRBJ2-5 | - | - | TRBV30 | TGTGCCGGCCGGGACAAGGGAGAAGAGACCCAGTACTTC | CAGRDKGEETQYF
TRBJ2-2 | - | - | TRBV4-1 | TGCGCCAGCAGCCAAGATTATCAGGGCTCGAACACCGGGGAGCTGTTTTTT | CASSQDYQGSNTGELFF